These 22 T cell receptor beta chains were all obtained from the same sample, sequenced in a study of OX40 agonist ivuxolimab in advanced cancers. Profiling relied on immunoSEQ multiplex PCR, and the TCRdb table lists in-frame clones only, not all of them. The sample yields fewer than 100,000 clones, 89% seen once. The sequencing here drew on CD4+ or CD8+ T cells sorted from blood, taken in a trial of the OX40 agonist ivuxolimab. The receptor set was obtained from an adult with an advanced solid tumor such as melanoma, head and neck, liver or kidney cancer.

The chain couples TRBV10-3 to TRBJ2-3; unclear D gene. The CDR3 contains 14 residues. Germline lookup yields CDR1 ENHRY and CDR2 SYGVKD. V lost 6 bases and J lost 2, with 12 bases in between. In DNA, the CDR3 is TGTGCCATCAGCCGGGTTGTCAACACAGATACGCAGTATTTT. It encodes CAISRVVNTDTQYF.

V usage is TRBV15 and J usage is TRBJ2-2, with 11 positions matching TRBD1. In germline, CDR1 is LNHNV, CDR2 YYDKDF (reference sequence). V dropped 3 bases and J dropped 6; count of bases not matched to a gene: 6. CDR3 length equals 16 residues. CDR3 residues: CATSRSGTGGPGELFF. CDR3 DNA sequence: TGTGCCACCAGCAGGTCCGGGACAGGGGGTCCCGGGGAGCTGTTTTTT.

The chain has TRBV6-1 and TRBJ2-5; D is unclear. The germline V gene has CDR1 MNHNS and CDR2 SASEGT. The CDR3 extends over 14 amino acids. V was clipped by 0 bases and J by 1 base, with 6 bases between them. CDR3 residues: CASSEATAQETQYF. CDR3 DNA sequence: TGTGCCAGCAGTGAAGCGACGGCCCAAGAGACCCAGTACTTC.

The chain has TRBV28 and TRBJ1-5; the D is unclear. With 10 bases removed from V and 5 bases from J, the gap between germline ends came to 6 bases. Germline V gene data show CDR1 as MDHEN and CDR2 as SYDVKM. The length of the CDR3 is 10 residues. The CDR3 sequence is CATLDQPQHF. In DNA form, the CDR3 reads TGTGCCACCCTCGATCAGCCCCAGCATTTT.

The chain employs TRBV5-4 and TRBJ2-3; D is possibly TRBD1 (5 bases). Trimming shortened V by 1 base and J by 4 bases, and 7 bases separated the two germline ends. This CDR3 has 13 residues. Germline V gene data show CDR1 as SGHNT and CDR2 as YYREEE (reference sequence). The CDR3 nucleotides read TGTGCCAGCAGCTTGAAAGGGGCAGATACGCAGTATTTT. Translating gives CASSLKGADTQYF.

The genes are TRBV28 and TRBJ1-2; D is unresolved. The CDR3 covers 12 residues. CDR1 is MDHEN, CDR2 SYDVKM, per germline. The V end was cut by 5 bases, the J end by 4 bases, with 8 bases between. The CDR3 region has the DNA TGTGCCAGCAGTCCTACAACCTATGGCTACACCTTC. It codes for CASSPTTYGYTF.

The chain recombines TRBV5-6 with TRBJ2-5; 8 nucleotides line up with TRBD2. The germline V gene has CDR1 SGHDT and CDR2 YYEEEE. Losses at the gene ends were 0 bases for V and 2 bases for J; bases not matched to a gene: 9. CDR3 length equals 17 residues. The CDR3 DNA is TGTGCCAGCAGCTTGGGACTAGCGCGGAACCATCAAGAGACCCAGTACTTC. Translated: CASSLGLARNHQETQYF.

V is TRBV7-9 and J is TRBJ2-4; TRBD1 is a possible D gene (6 bases). CDR1 is SEHNR and CDR2 is FQNEAQ in the germline V gene (reference sequence). The CDR3 runs to 16 residues. V gave up 7 bases and J gave up 0 bases, with 16 bases separating them. CDR3 coding DNA: TGTGCCAGCACCCTGGGGGCAGGACTAGCCAAAAACATTCAGTACTTC. Translating gives CASTLGAGLAKNIQYF. The variable domain in full, completed from reference TRBV7-9 and TRBJ2-4, reads DTGVSQNPRHKITKRGQNVTFRCDPISEHNRLYWYRQTLGQGPEFLTYFQNEAQLEKSRLLSDRFSAERPKGSFSTLEIQRTEQGDSAMYLCASTLGAGLAKNIQYFGAGTRLSVL.

V is TRBV5-1 and J is TRBJ2-5; D unclear. CDR1 is SGHRS, CDR2 YFSETQ, per germline. The CDR3 is made up of 15 amino acids. V shed 1 base and J shed 5 bases, with 15 bases lying between them. The DNA for the CDR3 is TGCGCCAGCAGCTTGCAACCGGGCGCCCCGGAGACCCAGTACTTC. Protein product: CASSLQPGAPETQYF. The full variable domain, its missing parts supplied by reference TRBV5-1 and TRBJ2-5, is KAGVTQTPRYLIKTRGQQVTLSCSPISGHRSVSWYQQTPGQGLQFLFEYFSETQRNKGNFPGRFSGRQFSNSRSEMNVSTLELGDSALYLCASSLQPGAPETQYFGPGTRLLVL.

The V gene is TRBV7-9, the J gene TRBJ2-3; D not certain. The germline CDR1 and CDR2 sequences are SEHNR and FQNEAQ (reference sequence). V lost 4 bases to trimming and J lost 4 bases, with 9 bases between them. The CDR3 has 13 residues. In DNA, the CDR3 is TGTGCCAGCAGCTCGCCCGATTCAGATACGCAGTATTTT. Amino acids: CASSSPDSDTQYF.

The chain combines TRBV5-6 with TRBJ2-3, with D maybe TRBD1 (6 bases). CDR3 length equals 16 residues. Germline CDR1 reads SGHDT; CDR2 reads YYEEEE. V gave up 2 bases and J gave up 2 bases, with 15 bases separating them. In nucleotides, the CDR3 is TGTGCCAGCAGCTTCAGGGGCGCGTTAAACACAGATACGCAGTATTTT. As protein: CASSFRGALNTDTQYF.

V is TRBV18 and J is TRBJ2-3, with D tentatively TRBD1 (5 bases). This CDR3 region has 16 residues. From germline, CDR1 is KGHSH and CDR2 LQKENI. With 0 bases removed from V and 5 bases from J, the gap between germline ends came to 15 bases. The chain's CDR3 is CASSPPSRREGDTQYF. DNA for the CDR3: TGTGCCAGCTCACCACCGTCCCGCAGGGAAGGAGATACGCAGTATTTT.

This clone was seen just once. The chain couples TRBV11-2 to TRBJ2-2; D uncertain. This CDR3 comprises 15 residues. Germline V gene lookup returns CDR1 SGHAT and CDR2 FQNNGV. The V end was cut by 3 bases, the J end by 3 bases, with 11 bases between. CDR3 DNA: TGTGCCAGCAGCTTGATGGGATCACACACCGGGGAGCTGTTTTTT. Its translation: CASSLMGSHTGELFF.

The gene calls are TRBV5-1 and TRBJ2-5, with a tentative D call TRBD2 (6 bases). Germline CDR1 reads SGHRS; CDR2 reads YFSETQ. Trimming removed 2 bases from V and 1 base from J, with 18 bases in between. CDR3 length: 17 residues. CDR3 in amino acids: CASSLGSTRPFQETQYF. The DNA of the CDR3 is TGCGCCAGCAGCTTAGGTTCGACTAGGCCTTTCCAAGAGACCCAGTACTTC. The whole variable domain, filled in from reference TRBV5-1 and TRBJ2-5, reads KAGVTQTPRYLIKTRGQQVTLSCSPISGHRSVSWYQQTPGQGLQFLFEYFSETQRNKGNFPGRFSGRQFSNSRSEMNVSTLELGDSALYLCASSLGSTRPFQETQYFGPGTRLLVL.

The chain joins TRBV4-1 to TRBJ2-4, with 8 bases matching TRBD1. This CDR3 has 15 residues. The germline V gene has CDR1 MGHRA and CDR2 YSYEKL. Trimming removed 6 bases from V and 4 bases from J; junction bases left unmatched: 8. The CDR3 protein is CASRQPGGAKNIQYF. The CDR3 DNA follows: TGCGCCAGCAGACAACCAGGGGGCGCGAAAAACATTCAGTACTTC.

The chain employs TRBV7-9 and TRBJ2-7; TRBD1 matches 8 bases. The ends lost 4 bases at V and 3 bases at J; junction bases unmatched: 5. This CDR3 spans 14 amino acids. Germline-derived CDR1 and CDR2 are SEHNR and FQNEAQ (reference sequence). DNA for the CDR3: TGTGCCAGCAGCTATGGACAGGGCCTCTACGAGCAGTACTTC. Translated, it gives CASSYGQGLYEQYF.

Only a few counts were recorded for this clone. This chain connects TRBV2 to TRBJ2-2; D unresolved. V lost 2 bases, J lost 14 bases, and 12 bases lay in between. The germline CDR1 and CDR2 sequences are SNHLY and FYNNEI. CDR3 size: 12 residues. CDR3 protein: CASSEMLTPLFF. The CDR3 DNA is TGTGCCAGCAGTGAAATGTTAACTCCACTGTTTTTT.

This chain uses TRBV29-1 with TRBJ1-1, with a weak D call TRBD1 (6 bases). Germline V gene data show CDR1 as SQVTM and CDR2 as ANQGSEA. The CDR3 has 17 amino acids. Trimming cost V 5 bases and J 2 bases, with 24 bases left between them. The CDR3: CSVSGRRTGQLNTEAFF. DNA for the CDR3: TGCAGCGTTAGTGGGAGACGAACCGGACAGCTAAACACTGAAGCTTTCTTT.

The chain has TRBV5-1 and TRBJ2-7; D may be TRBD1 or TRBD2 (7 bases each). CDR1 and CDR2 (germline): SGHRS, YFSETQ. The CDR3 is 19 amino acids. Trimming took 4 bases from V and 0 from J, leaving 26 bases between them. In nucleotides, the CDR3 is TGCGCCAGCAGCCCTCTAGGCAGGGGGGGGCTCCAAAGCTCCTACGAGCAGTACTTC. This encodes CASSPLGRGGLQSSYEQYF.

J is TRBJ1-5 and V is TRBV6-6; tentatively, D is TRBD1 (6 bases). The CDR3 consists of 15 residues. Germline assignment: CDR1 MNHNY and CDR2 SVGAGI (reference sequence). V was clipped by 3 bases and J by 0 bases, with 9 bases between them. The CDR3 sequence: CASSYRGASNQPQHF. The CDR3 coding sequence is TGTGCCAGCAGTTATCGGGGGGCTAGCAATCAGCCCCAGCATTTT.

The chain couples TRBV2 to TRBJ2-5; no reliable D call. This CDR3 spans 11 amino acids. V lost 6 bases and J 5 bases, leaving 7 bases between the germline ends. CDR1 and CDR2 from the germline V gene are SNHLY and FYNNEI. The CDR3: CASRGYETQYF. In DNA form, the CDR3 reads TGTGCCAGCAGGGGATATGAGACCCAGTACTTC.

DNA of the CDR3: TGTGCCAGCAGCCCCGCTATCCGGGACGGCTCCTACAATGAGCAGTTCTTC. Protein product: CASSPAIRDGSYNEQFF. The rearrangement joins TRBV7-9 to TRBJ2-1; D assignment may be TRBD1 or TRBD2 (5 bases each). CDR3 length: 17 amino acids. With 5 bases removed from V and 0 bases from J, the gap between germline ends came to 17 bases. Germline CDR1 SEHNR, CDR2 FQNEAQ (reference sequence).